This T cell receptor beta chain came from a study of blood T cell repertoires in COVID-19. Overall study context: Acute and convalescent COVID-19 specimens originated in the United States, Italy and Spain.

TCRdb keeps only in-frame clones here, not all; method: immunoSEQ multiplex PCR. The sample comprises about 87,000 clones, over 75% of which are singletons, and roughly 3% rests with the top ten. The CDR3 extends over 13 amino acids. Germline loops: CDR1 SGHAT, CDR2 FQNNGV. V lost 0 bases to trimming and J lost 7 bases; unmatched junction nucleotides: 3. This clonotype was obtained from a woman older than 75 with COVID-19, enrolled during active disease. The chain recombines TRBV11-2 with TRBJ2-7, with 7 bases lining up with TRBD2. The sequencing sample was made of peripheral blood. The CDR3 region has the DNA TGTGCCAGCAGCTTAGATCGACTAGCTGAGCAGTACTTC. Amino acids: CASSLDRLAEQYF.